This TCR beta chain was sequenced for a study of neurological immune-mediated disorders. The germline CDR1 and CDR2 sequences are SQVTM and ANQGSEA. Trimming cost V 7 bases and J 4 bases, with 13 bases left between them. The CDR3 is made up of 12 amino acids. This clonotype was detected ten times or more. Its antigen remains unidentified. Synthesis of cDNA was performed by 5'RACE using 10-nucleotide random UMIs. Over 180 million TCR-beta sequences, together covering 15-18 subjects, were produced by every individual sequencing run that was carried out. Each CDR3 protein is one row after TCRdb ran MiXCR on the 5' RACE reads. The repertoire includes around 94,000 distinct CDR3 sequences, 3% to 4% of them detected once, and around 6% sits in the top ten. Overall study findings and caveats: On phylogenetic grouping, the repertoires of 18 of 34 multiple sclerosis patients fell within one related-CDR3 cluster, constituting a possible signature. In multiple sclerosis patients, the repertoire cluster was unrelated to clinical or MRI findings.

This clonotype originated in a woman aged 18 to 35 with multiple sclerosis. The specimen was PBMCs. This chain uses TRBV29-1 with TRBJ1-2, with TRBD1 as a possible D gene (5 bases). CDR3 sequence reads: CSAIWGIYGYTF. CDR3 sequence (DNA): TGCAGCGCCATATGGGGGATCTATGGCTACACCTTC.